Listed below are T cell receptor beta chains from one sample, sequenced in a study of glioma-infiltrating T cells after dendritic cell vaccination. TCRdb's table, derived via immunoSEQ multiplex PCR, lists solely in-frame clones and lacks some. Of roughly 96,000 clones listed, 79% were seen once; the top ten hold less than 7%. This specimen consisted of blood, obtained before dendritic cell vaccination. The receptors come from a human donor with glioblastoma. The CDR3 runs from the conserved cysteine through the conserved F or W. The order of the fields is V gene, D gene, clone size, J gene, CDR3 protein, CDR3 DNA. The D gene is left open where the match is weak. Not every row has a clone size; where given, it reads once, few, many or a size class.

TRBV7-3,NA,NA,TRBJ1-1,CASSLWANTEAFF,TGTGCCAGCAGCTTATGGGCCAACACTGAAGCTTTCTTT
TRBV18,NA,NA,TRBJ1-6,CASSRAGLQSSYNSPLHF,TGTGCCAGCTCACGTGCCGGACTGCAGAGCTCCTATAATTCACCCCTCCACTTT
TRBV20-1,NA,NA,TRBJ1-2,CSARQNGYTF,TGCAGTGCTAGACAGAATGGCTACACCTTC
TRBV5-1,TRBD2,NA,TRBJ2-2,CASSLDGGDTGELFF,TGCGCCAGCAGCTTGGACGGGGGGGATACCGGGGAGCTGTTTTTT
TRBV5-1,NA,once,TRBJ2-3,CASSSQDSLDTQYF,TGCGCCAGCAGCTCTCAGGACAGTTTAGATACGCAGTATTTT
TRBV28,NA,NA,TRBJ1-4,CASSPLEANEKLFF,TGTGCCAGCAGTCCGTTAGAGGCTAATGAAAAACTGTTTTTT
TRBV28,TRBD1,NA,TRBJ2-4,CASSWGQAAKNIQYF,TGTGCCAGCAGTTGGGGACAGGCGGCCAAAAACATTCAGTACTTC
TRBV28,NA,NA,TRBJ1-4,CASSLPGDEKLFF,TGTGCCAGCAGTTTACCCGGGGATGAAAAACTGTTTTTT
TRBV5-1,NA,NA,TRBJ1-1,CASSLAYGNTEAFF,TGCGCCAGCAGCTTGGCCTACGGGAACACTGAAGCTTTCTTT
TRBV18,NA,few,TRBJ1-1,CASSPGGGGGEAFF,TGTGCCAGCTCCCCTGGGGGGGGAGGCGGTGAAGCTTTCTTT
TRBV2,NA,NA,TRBJ2-7,CASSEQGVPYEQYF,TGTGCCAGCAGTGAACAGGGTGTCCCCTACGAGCAGTACTTC
TRBV28,NA,NA,TRBJ1-2,CASSGRWGGLDGYTF,TGTGCCAGCAGTGGGAGGTGGGGCGGACTAGATGGCTACACCTTC
TRBV4-2,NA,NA,TRBJ2-3,CASSQKLGGGGRF,TGTGCCAGCAGCCAAAAGTTAGGAGGGGGCGGGAGGTTT
TRBV19,TRBD2,NA,TRBJ2-1,CASSLPSGGVYNEQFF,TGTGCCAGTAGTCTGCCTAGCGGGGGGGTCTACAATGAGCAGTTCTTC
TRBV28,TRBD1,NA,TRBJ1-2,CASIPGTGGASLGYTF,TGTGCCAGCATCCCGGGGACAGGGGGCGCGAGTCTCGGCTACACCTTC
TRBV5-4,TRBD1,NA,TRBJ1-6,CATTDRSRNSPLHF,TGTGCCACTACGGACAGGAGCAGAAATTCACCCCTCCACTTT
TRBV19,NA,few,TRBJ1-6,CASSPGLNYNSPLHF,TGTGCCAGTAGTCCGGGACTGAACTATAATTCACCCCTCCACTTT
TRBV6-4,NA,NA,TRBJ1-2,CASTRNYGYTF,TGTGCCAGCACCAGAAACTATGGCTACACCTTC
TRBV7-9,NA,NA,TRBJ1-6,CASTLGGDGSPLHF,TGTGCCAGCACCCTCGGAGGGGACGGCTCACCCCTCCACTTT
TRBV10-3,NA,few,TRBJ1-1,CAISPDTNTEAFF,TGTGCCATCAGCCCCGACACGAACACTGAAGCTTTCTTT
TRBV2,TRBD1,NA,TRBJ2-5,CASSGDRGGETQYF,TGTGCCAGCAGTGGGGACAGGGGGGGAGAGACCCAGTACTTC
TRBV19,NA,NA,TRBJ1-1,CASSIEGLTNTEAFF,TGTGCCAGTAGTATAGAGGGACTGACGAACACTGAAGCTTTCTTT
TRBV5-1,NA,once,TRBJ2-7,CASSRDTTTYEQYF,TGCGCCAGCAGTCGGGACACCACAACCTACGAGCAGTACTTC
TRBV5-1,TRBD2,NA,TRBJ2-2,CASSLRTSMNTGELFF,TGCGCCAGCAGCCTTAGGACTAGCATGAACACCGGGGAGCTGTTTTTT
TRBV6-5,NA,NA,TRBJ1-1,CASSRGTEAFF,TGTGCCAGCAGCAGGGGTACTGAAGCTTTCTTT
TRBV2,TRBD1,NA,TRBJ1-2,CASSWGQGVNYGYTF,TGTGCCAGCAGCTGGGGTCAGGGGGTTAACTATGGCTACACCTTC
TRBV30,NA,NA,TRBJ2-7,CAWSVNYEQYF,TGTGCCTGGAGTGTCAACTACGAGCAGTACTTC
TRBV19,NA,NA,TRBJ2-2,CASSIFIGYTGELFF,TGTGCCAGTAGTATATTTATCGGGTACACCGGGGAGCTGTTTTTT
TRBV28,NA,NA,TRBJ2-5,CASSSPGTWQETQYF,TGTGCCAGCAGTTCCCCCGGGACTTGGCAAGAGACCCAGTACTTC